This TCR beta chain was identified during a study of CD8 T cells in ankylosing spondylitis (dated 2017 in TCRdb). In terms of the full investigation: The study profiled T cell receptor beta repertoires in healthy donors and ankylosing spondylitis patients to find disease-linked TCR variants. The full study cohort comprised 20 to 25 ankylosing spondylitis patients and some 100 healthy donors. Samples of peripheral blood were taken, and for ankylosing spondylitis patients, synovial fluid was collected as well. Study-wide findings and limitations: According to the report, matched synovial fluid samples from ankylosing spondylitis patients were significantly enriched for the disease-linked clones. Some motif variants had previously been reported in the synovial fluid and blood of reactive arthritis patients, which suggests shared mechanisms of disease initiation. A CD8+ phenotype was shown by the disease-linked clones, which were found at relatively low frequencies in peripheral blood. A TCR beta motif of about 8 highly homologous amino acid variants appeared characteristic of blood from ankylosing spondylitis patients.

The CDR3, from cysteine to phenylalanine, totals 15 residues. Kept here is only the CDR3 DNA, which spans 45 bases and is read in frame from base 1. For CDR1 and CDR2, the germline V gene lists MDHEN and SYDVKM. Trimming costs V 3 bases and J 4 bases, and their ends lie 15 bases apart. Instrument on record: Illumina HiSeq 2500. TCR beta libraries were prepared by quantitative 5'-RACE with molecular barcodes. On the study's bioinformatics: Disease-linked TCR variants were identified with a new computational method built on a probabilistic model of VDJ rearrangement. TCRdb applied fastp at Q25 and MiXCR to the public reads, then kept only in-frame beta chains. For every CDR3 protein sequence, its rows merge into one entry that carries the most common genes and DNA. In this record, the V and J calls reflect TCRdb's handling and not the investigators' own analysis. The sample contains 200,000 to 250,000 distinct CDR3 sequences, over 30% of them found a single time. About 4% of the sample goes to the ten largest clones.

Only a few counts were recorded for this clonotype. Its antigen is unknown. The record has no base qualities; no much larger clone is one base away. The sample was blood, either unsorted or a sorted T cell fraction (not recorded which). Recombination connected TRBV28 to TRBJ1-2, with a weak D call of TRBD1 (6 bases match). The origin of this receptor is a male donor with ankylosing spondylitis or in good health (not recorded which). The nucleotide sequence reads as follows: TGTGCCAGCAGTTTTGCTTCCCGGGACATCTATGGCTACACCTTC. It codes for CASSFASRDIYGYTF.